This entry lists 28 T cell receptor beta chains sequenced from one sample in a study of OX40 agonist ivuxolimab in advanced cancers. The repertoire was sequenced with immunoSEQ multiplex PCR; TCRdb's copy has only in-frame clones and lacks some. The sample lists 39,000 or so clones; more than 80% were seen once. The source material was CD4+ or CD8+ T cells sorted from blood, sampled in a trial of the OX40 agonist ivuxolimab. All receptors come from an adult with an advanced solid tumor such as melanoma, head and neck, liver or kidney cancer.

This clone was observed a few times. The chain employs TRBV25-1 and TRBJ1-2; D is uncertain. Germline V CDR1 and CDR2: MGHDK, SYGVNS. The CDR3 spans 12 residues. V was trimmed by 3 bases and J by 4 bases, leaving 6 bases between them. The CDR3 region is CASSDGRYGYTF. As DNA, the CDR3 is TGTGCCAGCAGTGACGGCCGCTATGGCTACACCTTC.

This chain joins TRBV7-2 and TRBJ1-1, with 9 bases that match TRBD1. The junction had 17 bases not matched to a gene; V was cut back by 2 bases and J by 4 bases. The germline CDR1 and CDR2 sequences are SGHTA and FQGNSA. The CDR3 covers 19 residues. The CDR3 sequence: CASSLRVGDRVPRGTEAFF. The CDR3 DNA reads TGTGCCAGCAGCTTAAGAGTAGGGGACAGGGTGCCTAGGGGCACTGAAGCTTTCTTT.

V usage is TRBV5-1 and J usage is TRBJ1-5; D is ambiguous. With 0 bases removed from V and 0 bases from J, the gap between germline ends came to 10 bases. Germline V gene sequence: CDR1 SGHRS, CDR2 YFSETQ. This CDR3 has 16 amino acids. The chain's CDR3 is CASSLGFGDSNQPQHF. The CDR3, as DNA: TGCGCCAGCAGCTTGGGGTTCGGGGATAGCAATCAGCCCCAGCATTTT.

V gene TRBV11-3 combines with J gene TRBJ2-5; the D call may be TRBD1 or TRBD2 (5 bases each). Trimming left V 1 base short and J 5 bases short, with 8 bases between. The CDR3 extends over 13 amino acids. Germline-derived CDR1 and CDR2 are SGHNT and YENEEA. The CDR3: CASSLGGTETQYF. In nucleotides, the CDR3 is TGTGCCAGCAGCTTAGGGGGGACGGAGACCCAGTACTTC.

The V gene is TRBV9, the J gene TRBJ2-2; 8 bases line up with TRBD1. The CDR3 consists of 17 residues. Trimming took 2 bases from V and 6 from J; bases not matched to a gene: 12. The germline gives CDR1 SGDLS, CDR2 YYNGEE. The CDR3 DNA reads as TGTGCCAGCAGCGTCGTGCCGGGACAGGTCAAGTCCGGGGAGCTGTTTTTT. Its protein product is CASSVVPGQVKSGELFF.

This clone showed up just once. CDR3 in amino acids: CASNRDRVWETQYF. For the CDR3, the DNA is TGTGCCAGCAACCGGGACAGGGTGTGGGAGACCCAGTACTTC. The chain is built from TRBV6-1 and TRBJ2-5, with 9 bases identical to TRBD1. Unmatched junction bases numbered 8, after V lost 7 bases and J lost 5 bases. The CDR3 is 14 residues long. The germline V gene has CDR1 MNHNS and CDR2 SASEGT.

The table lists this clone with a count of one. V usage is TRBV7-2 and J usage is TRBJ2-1; 8 bases are shared with TRBD1. The germline V gene has CDR1 SGHTA and CDR2 FQGNSA. The CDR3 loop spans 16 amino acids. The V gene end was trimmed by 2 bases and the J gene end by 10 bases; junction bases not matched to a gene: 13. CDR3 in amino acids: CASSLFRQGASNEQFF. The CDR3 region has the DNA TGTGCCAGCAGCTTATTCCGTCAGGGGGCGTCAAACGAGCAGTTCTTC.

This chain links TRBV15 with TRBJ2-5; 8 nucleotides line up with TRBD2. The V and J ends lost 5 bases and 4 bases, in that order; junction bases with no gene match: 9. The length of the CDR3 is 15 residues. CDR1 is LNHNV, CDR2 YYDKDF, per germline (reference sequence). The DNA for the CDR3 is TGTGCCACCAGCCGGCCGGGACTAGGGATAGAGACCCAGTACTTC. It specifies CATSRPGLGIETQYF.

The rearrangement joins TRBV6-5 to TRBJ2-1, with 8 bases identical to TRBD1. Germline CDR1 is MNHEY and CDR2 is SVGAGI. The CDR3 spans 16 residues. V lost 2 bases to trimming and J lost 4 bases; unmatched junction nucleotides: 7. The chain's CDR3 is CASSYGAGGPYNEQFF. As DNA, the CDR3 is TGTGCCAGCAGTTACGGGGCAGGGGGCCCGTACAATGAGCAGTTCTTC.

This chain links TRBV4-1 with TRBJ1-4; 11 bases map to TRBD1. This CDR3 has 16 residues. Trimming cost V 2 bases and J 7 bases; bases outside gene matches: 6. The germline gives CDR1 MGHRA, CDR2 YSYEKL. The CDR3 loop is CASSQRAGQGAEKLFF. Written as DNA, the CDR3 is TGCGCCAGCAGCCAACGCGCAGGACAGGGGGCTGAAAAACTGTTTTTT.

The chain uses TRBV6-6 and TRBJ1-2, with D unresolved. The CDR3 is 12 amino acids. Trimming cost V 6 bases and J 6 bases, with 11 bases left between them. Germline V lookup: CDR1 MNHNY, CDR2 SVGAGI (reference sequence). The CDR3 loop is CASSHLRDGYTF. The DNA for the CDR3 is TGTGCCAGCAGCCACCTGAGAGATGGCTACACCTTC.

The J gene is TRBJ1-2, the V gene TRBV5-1; 8 positions match TRBD1. Germline V gene lookup returns CDR1 SGHRS and CDR2 YFSETQ. The junction had 8 bases not matched to a gene; V was cut back by 3 bases and J by 4 bases. CDR3 length: 15 amino acids. CDR3 sequence: CASSSGRDRTYGYTF. CDR3 sequence (DNA): TGCGCCAGCAGCTCCGGAAGGGACAGGACCTATGGCTACACCTTC.

The J gene is TRBJ1-5, the V gene TRBV5-1, with D possibly TRBD1 on 6 matching bases. CDR3 length: 15 amino acids. Trimming cost V 3 bases and J 3 bases, with 13 bases left between them. Germline V CDR1 and CDR2: SGHRS, YFSETQ. In DNA, the CDR3 is TGCGCCAGCAGCTCGGTGGACAGTTACAATCAGCCCCAGCATTTT. Translation gives CASSSVDSYNQPQHF.

This clone is a singleton in its sample. The chain is built from TRBV5-4 and TRBJ1-2, with D unresolved. Between the trimmed V and J ends, which lost 4 bases and 3 bases, there was a span of 13 bases. The CDR3 covers 14 residues. The germline V gene encodes CDR1 SGHNT and CDR2 YYREEE (reference sequence). This chain's CDR3 is CASSAKTAYYGYTF. The CDR3 nucleotides read TGTGCCAGCAGCGCAAAAACAGCTTACTATGGCTACACCTTC.

This rearrangement joins TRBV5-6 to TRBJ1-5; D gene uncertain. This CDR3 has 12 residues. CDR1 SGHDT and CDR2 YYEEEE come from the germline V gene. V dropped 3 bases and J dropped 7 bases, with 8 bases sitting between them. CDR3 residues: CASSSLDQPQHF. For the CDR3, the DNA is TGTGCCAGCAGCTCACTAGACCAGCCCCAGCATTTT. The variable domain in full, with the rest retrieved from reference TRBV5-6 and TRBJ1-5, is DAGVTQSPTHLIKTRGQQVTLRCSPKSGHDTVSWYQQALGQGPQFIFQYYEEEERQRGNFPDRFSGHQFPNYSSELNVNALLLGDSALYLCASSSLDQPQHFGDGTRLSIL.

The V call is TRBV29-1, the J call TRBJ2-3; 10 positions match TRBD2. This CDR3 has 15 amino acids. Germline CDR1 and CDR2: SQVTM and ANQGSEA. V was clipped by 7 bases and J by 2 bases; unmatched bases: 9. In DNA form, the CDR3 reads TGCAGCGAGAAAGGGCTAGCGGGGGACACAGATACGCAGTATTTT. The encoded protein is CSEKGLAGDTDTQYF.

The chain is built from TRBV5-1 and TRBJ1-5, with D possibly being TRBD1 (5 bases). Trimming removed 4 bases from V and 0 bases from J, with 17 bases in between. Per the germline V gene, CDR1 is SGHRS and CDR2 is YFSETQ. The CDR3 covers 17 residues. DNA for the CDR3: TGCGCCAGCAGCCCCACCGCGGGACTCAATAGCAATCAGCCCCAGCATTTT. Translated: CASSPTAGLNSNQPQHF.

J is TRBJ1-5 and V is TRBV7-2; unclear D gene. Germline CDR1 and CDR2: SGHTA and FQGNSA. This CDR3 comprises 13 residues. V was clipped by 5 bases and J by 3 bases, with 8 bases between them. For the CDR3, the DNA is TGTGCCAGCAGCCTTGCGTACAATCAGCCCCAGCATTTT. It translates to CASSLAYNQPQHF.

This clone is a singleton in its sample. The chain is built from TRBV11-3 and TRBJ2-1, with 7 positions matching TRBD2. V shed 0 bases and J 0 bases; nucleotides not matched to a gene: 5. The germline CDR1 and CDR2 sequences are SGHNT and YENEEA. The CDR3 covers 17 residues. The DNA of the CDR3 is TGTGCCAGCAGCTTAGATCGGGGAGGGAGCTCCTACAATGAGCAGTTCTTC. This sequence encodes CASSLDRGGSSYNEQFF.

The chain is built from TRBV5-1 and TRBJ2-1; TRBD1 agrees at 8 bases. CDR1 SGHRS and CDR2 YFSETQ come from the germline V gene. The CDR3 is 20 amino acids. V lost 0 bases to trimming and J lost 4 bases; unmatched junction nucleotides: 18. The CDR3 nucleotides are TGCGCCAGCAGCTTGGCCGAGGAACGCCATAGGACAGGGCAGTACAATGAGCAGTTCTTC. This encodes CASSLAEERHRTGQYNEQFF.

This clone was observed a handful of times. The V gene is TRBV4-1, the J gene TRBJ2-3; the D gene could be TRBD1 or TRBD2 (5 bases each). This CDR3 has 18 residues. Trimming shortened V by 0 bases and J by 0 bases, and 16 bases separated the two germline ends. The germline CDR1 and CDR2 sequences are MGHRA and YSYEKL. The CDR3 bases are TGCGCCAGCAGCCAAGATCATGGGGGACGGACTAGCACAGATACGCAGTATTTT. It is translated as CASSQDHGGRTSTDTQYF.

This clone was seen a handful of times. This chain uses TRBV30 with TRBJ1-2; no reliable D call. Germline CDR1 and CDR2: GTSNPN and SVGIG (reference sequence). The ends were cut back, 3 bases at V and 1 base at J, with 12 bases in the middle. The CDR3 consists of 14 residues. The CDR3 spells CAWSAPSRNYGYTF. The CDR3 DNA reads as TGTGCCTGGAGCGCCCCCTCACGTAACTATGGCTACACCTTC.

The CDR3 DNA is TGCGCCAGCAGCTTGGAAGCGGGGGGACCAGATACGCAGTATTTT. Translation: CASSLEAGGPDTQYF. The chain links TRBV5-1 to TRBJ2-3; 9 bases fit TRBD2. CDR1 and CDR2 from the germline V gene are SGHRS and YFSETQ. V dropped 0 bases and J dropped 4; count of bases not matched to a gene: 3. CDR3 size: 15 residues.

The chain employs TRBV19 and TRBJ2-3; 7 bases agree with TRBD1. Germline V lookup: CDR1 LNHDA, CDR2 SQIVND (reference sequence). The CDR3 covers 15 residues. The junction had 5 bases not matched to a gene; V was cut back by 3 bases and J by 2 bases. The CDR3 DNA follows: TGTGCCAGTAGTATTGGGGGACAGTACACAGATACGCAGTATTTT. Translation: CASSIGGQYTDTQYF.

This chain joins TRBV5-4 and TRBJ1-2, with TRBD1 matching 7 bases. This CDR3 is built from 16 residues. Germline values: CDR1 SGHNT, CDR2 YYREEE (reference sequence). Trimming took 1 base from V and 8 from J; bases not matched to a gene: 14. The CDR3 protein is CASSLPQTGRGEGYTF. DNA for the CDR3: TGTGCCAGCAGCTTGCCTCAGACAGGGCGGGGAGAAGGCTACACCTTC.

The chain employs TRBV11-2 and TRBJ1-4, with D possibly matching TRBD1 (6 bases). V lost 2 bases, J lost 7 bases, and 14 bases lay in between. This CDR3 comprises 15 residues. Germline V gene lookup returns CDR1 SGHAT and CDR2 FQNNGV. CDR3 coding DNA: TGTGCCAGCAGCTTATGGTTAGGGGGGAGTGAAAAACTGTTTTTT. Encoded protein: CASSLWLGGSEKLFF.

The rearrangement joins TRBV27 to TRBJ2-7, with 9 nucleotides matching TRBD1. Trimming at V came to 2 bases and at J to 7 bases, leaving 9 bases not matched to a gene. The germline V gene has CDR1 MNHEY and CDR2 SMNVEV (reference sequence). This CDR3 is 15 amino acids long. The CDR3 sequence: CASSLPPGTGKEQYF. CDR3 DNA sequence: TGTGCCAGCAGTTTACCCCCCGGGACAGGGAAAGAGCAGTACTTC.

The chain joins TRBV6-1 to TRBJ2-5; 10 bases are shared with TRBD1. CDR3 size: 16 residues. The germline CDR1 and CDR2 sequences are MNHNS and SASEGT. V dropped 1 base and J dropped 6; count of bases not matched to a gene: 8. CDR3 DNA: TGTGCCAGCAGTGAAGTTTTGGGGGACAGGGGAAAGACCCAGTACTTC. As protein: CASSEVLGDRGKTQYF.